The 31 T cell receptor beta chains reported below all come from one sample, sequenced in a study of blood T cell repertoires in COVID-19 (dated by TCRdb to the early 2020s). Libraries were made using the immunoSEQ multiplex PCR assay. TCRdb stores this immuneACCESS table with in-frame sequences only. Part of the clones is absent; in the studies checked, under half of the shortfall reflects unresolved V genes, and no reason is known for the rest. This sample has approximately 250,000 clones in its table, and around 89% of those were observed once. More than 1% of the sample is in the top ten clones. The sequenced sample was PBMCs or T cells enriched from blood (not recorded which). These receptors were collected from a middle-aged woman with acute COVID-19.

The chain uses TRBV9 and TRBJ2-1, with 8 bases that match TRBD2. This CDR3 comprises 17 residues. The junction had 15 bases not matched to a gene; V was cut back by 4 bases and J by 6 bases. Germline CDR1 reads SGDLS; CDR2 reads YYNGEE. The CDR3 loop reads CASSPTVLASGRNEQFF. DNA for the CDR3: TGTGCCAGCAGCCCGACGGTTTTGGCTAGCGGGCGCAATGAGCAGTTCTTC.

The table lists this clone with a few counts. The chain carries TRBV9 and TRBJ1-6; a possible D gene is TRBD1 (6 bases). Between the trimmed V and J ends, which lost 4 bases and 9 bases, there was a span of 8 bases. This CDR3 is 12 amino acids long. The germline V gene has CDR1 SGDLS and CDR2 YYNGEE. CDR3 residues: CASSKQGSPLHF. Written as DNA, the CDR3 is TGTGCCAGCAGCAAACAGGGTTCACCCCTCCACTTT.

This chain uses TRBV3-1 (or the pseudogene TRBV3-2) with TRBJ1-1; TRBD1 agrees at 9 bases. J gave up 6 bases and V 2 bases, and 7 bases lay outside the gene matches. Germline-derived CDR1 and CDR2 are LGHDT and YNNKEL (reference sequence). This CDR3 is 15 amino acids long. The CDR3 sequence is CASSQHGTGIAEAFF. The CDR3 coding sequence is TGTGCCAGCAGCCAACACGGGACAGGGATCGCTGAAGCTTTCTTT.

J is TRBJ2-3 and V is TRBV28; TRBD2 might be the D (5 bases). Trimming pared 5 bases from V and 0 bases from J, leaving 15 bases between. Germline V gene data show CDR1 as MDHEN and CDR2 as SYDVKM. The CDR3 is 16 amino acids. The CDR3 nucleotides read TGTGCCAGCAGTCCCGCGGCGCGGACTAGCACAGATACGCAGTATTTT. Translating gives CASSPAARTSTDTQYF.

This clone was detected only once. The genes are TRBV2 and TRBJ2-7, with TRBD2 matching over 7 bases. Trimming removed 6 bases from V and 6 bases from J; junction bases left unmatched: 11. The CDR3 contains 14 residues. Germline CDR1 is SNHLY and CDR2 is FYNNEI. As DNA, the CDR3 is TGTGCCAGCAGGGAACCACTCACTAGCGCCGAGCAGTACGTC. Protein product: CASREPLTSAEQYV.

J is TRBJ2-7 and V is TRBV5-4, with TRBD1 matching over 7 bases. Germline V gene data show CDR1 as SGHNT and CDR2 as YYREEE (reference sequence). CDR3 length: 14 residues. V lost 4 bases and J lost 2; bases outside the gene matches: 6. In nucleotides, the CDR3 is TGTGCCAGCAGCGAGGTGACAGGGACCTACGAGCAGTACTTC. It is translated as CASSEVTGTYEQYF.

The chain is built from TRBV5-4 and TRBJ1-1; TRBD1 aligns across 10 bases. Germline lookup yields CDR1 SGHNT and CDR2 YYREEE (reference sequence). Trimming took 2 bases from V and 4 from J; bases not matched to a gene: 2. The CDR3 is 14 amino acids. The CDR3 nucleotides read TGTGCCAGCAGCTTAAGGGACAGGGGCACTGAAGCTTTCTTT. Translated: CASSLRDRGTEAFF. The complete variable domain, with remaining parts taken from reference TRBV5-4 and TRBJ1-1, reads ETGVTQSPTHLIKTRGQQVTLRCSSQSGHNTVSWYQQALGQGPQFIFQYYREEENGRGNFPPRFSGLQFPNYSSELNVNALELDDSALYLCASSLRDRGTEAFFGQGTRLTVV.

The rearrangement uses TRBV5-4 and TRBJ1-4, with 7 bases aligning to TRBD1. V dropped 5 bases and J dropped 1; count of bases not matched to a gene: 5. Germline V lookup: CDR1 SGHNT, CDR2 YYREEE (reference sequence). The CDR3 covers 15 residues. DNA for the CDR3: TGTGCCAGCAGTCCTGACAGGGAAACTAATGAAAAACTGTTTTTT. It is translated as CASSPDRETNEKLFF. Together with reference TRBV5-4 and TRBJ1-4, the CDR3 gives the full variable domain: ETGVTQSPTHLIKTRGQQVTLRCSSQSGHNTVSWYQQALGQGPQFIFQYYREEENGRGNFPPRFSGLQFPNYSSELNVNALELDDSALYLCASSPDRETNEKLFFGSGTQLSVL.

The chain links TRBV28 to TRBJ2-7; D perhaps matches TRBD1 (6 bases). The V and J ends lost 2 bases and 6 bases respectively, with 23 bases between them. This CDR3 is built from 17 residues. Germline V CDR1 and CDR2: MDHEN, SYDVKM. The CDR3: CASSLPPYPGTLGEQYF. The DNA of the CDR3 is TGTGCCAGCAGTTTACCCCCCTATCCCGGGACATTGGGCGAGCAGTACTTC.

The chain carries TRBV6-6 and TRBJ1-5, with 9 bases aligning to TRBD1. V shed 0 bases and J 4 bases; nucleotides not matched to a gene: 4. Germline CDR1 MNHNY, CDR2 SVGAGI (reference sequence). The CDR3 spans 16 residues. For the CDR3, the DNA is TGTGCCAGCAGTTACTCGGGACAGGGTCTGAATCAGCCCCAGCATTTT. Amino acids: CASSYSGQGLNQPQHF.

A word on this clone: No conserved phenylalanine or tryptophan ends this CDR3, so it is likely a read error. The DNA is left out, because the CDR3 cannot be placed on it with certainty; the CDR3 is given as TCRdb lists it. The gene calls are TRBV28 and TRBJ2-7; the table's D call of TRBD2 was not tested on the DNA. The CDR3 extends over 12 residues, inclusive of both ends. Germline-derived CDR1 and CDR2 are MDHEN and SYDVKM. This CDR3 is CASSLSETSGRA.

This chain joins TRBV18 and TRBJ2-1, with TRBD2 matching over 10 bases. CDR3 length equals 15 residues. The J segment lost 6 bases and the V segment lost 3 bases, leaving 5 bases of the junction unmatched. The germline V gene has CDR1 KGHSH and CDR2 LQKENI. The CDR3 loop is CASSPLAGERNEQFF. For the CDR3, the DNA is TGTGCCAGCTCACCTCTAGCGGGAGAACGCAATGAGCAGTTCTTC.

This chain connects TRBV2 to TRBJ1-2; 7 bases match TRBD1. Germline V gene data show CDR1 as SNHLY and CDR2 as FYNNEI. This CDR3 region has 12 residues. V was pared by 9 bases and J by 7 bases, with 8 bases of the junction left unmatched. Here the CDR3 DNA reads TGTGCCAGAGGCCGACAGGGCGGTGGCTACACCTTC. Residues: CARGRQGGGYTF.

V is TRBV5-1 and J is TRBJ1-2, with a tentative D call TRBD1 (6 bases). Germline loops: CDR1 SGHRS, CDR2 YFSETQ. Deletions cut 4 bases from V and 8 bases from J, with 18 bases between. The CDR3 extends over 14 amino acids. The CDR3 DNA follows: TGCGCCAGCAGCGCATCCGGGGGGGCGCAGGGCTACACCTTC. Its protein product is CASSASGGAQGYTF.

The rearrangement uses TRBV11-1 and TRBJ1-4; D is ambiguous. Germline CDR1 reads SGHAT; CDR2 reads FQDESV (reference sequence). Trimming took 0 bases from V and 0 from J, leaving 11 bases between them. This CDR3 comprises 17 residues. The CDR3 loop reads CASSLARDYATNEKLFF. The CDR3, as DNA: TGTGCCAGCAGCTTAGCGAGGGATTACGCAACTAATGAAAAACTGTTTTTT.

V usage is TRBV9 and J usage is TRBJ2-1; 7 bases line up with TRBD2. In germline, CDR1 is SGDLS, CDR2 YYNGEE. J gave up 9 bases and V 0 bases, and 3 bases lay outside the gene matches. The CDR3 has 13 amino acids. CDR3 in amino acids: CASSVGGGGEQFF. The CDR3 DNA follows: TGTGCCAGCAGCGTAGGCGGGGGTGGTGAGCAGTTCTTC.

The chain is built from TRBV5-4 and TRBJ2-3; D call uncertain. V lost 3 bases and J 1 base, leaving 15 bases between the germline ends. Germline CDR1 SGHNT, CDR2 YYREEE (reference sequence). This CDR3 is 16 amino acids long. The CDR3 loop is CASSSGLEHGTDTQYF. In nucleotides, the CDR3 is TGTGCCAGCAGCTCTGGTTTGGAGCACGGCACAGATACGCAGTATTTT.

This rearrangement joins TRBV6-2 or TRBV6-3 to TRBJ2-7; D is possibly TRBD2 (6 bases). Trimming removed 2 bases from V and 0 bases from J, with 11 bases in between. The CDR3 covers 15 residues. Germline assignment: CDR1 MNHEY and CDR2 SVGEGT. CDR3 in DNA: TGTGCCAGCAGTTACAACCTAGCGTACTCCTACGAGCAGTACGTC. Amino acid sequence: CASSYNLAYSYEQYV.

The V call is TRBV6-5, the J call TRBJ1-1; D uncertain. V lost 0 bases and J lost 1, with 9 bases in between. The CDR3 has 15 residues. The germline CDR1 and CDR2 sequences are MNHEY and SVGAGI. In DNA, the CDR3 is TGTGCCAGCAGTTACTCGAGGCGGTCGAACACTGAAGCTTTCTTT. Translating gives CASSYSRRSNTEAFF.

This clone was observed a handful of times. The V call is TRBV12-3 or TRBV12-4, the J call TRBJ1-3; no definite D call. The CDR3 has 13 amino acids. Trimming stripped 3 bases from V and 7 bases from J, with 10 bases between. The CDR3 bases are TGTGCCAGCAGTTTTGATATCGCGAACACCATATATTTT. This encodes CASSFDIANTIYF.

This chain uses TRBV20-1 with TRBJ1-2; D remains unclear. The germline V gene has CDR1 DFQATT and CDR2 SNEGSKA (reference sequence). V was shortened by 7 bases and J by 7 bases, with 10 bases between the two germline ends. This CDR3 contains 10 residues. The CDR3 protein is CSVSGVGYTF. DNA for the CDR3: TGCAGTGTTAGCGGGGTTGGCTACACCTTC.

The chain carries TRBV5-1 and TRBJ2-7; D might be TRBD1 (6 bases). There are 19 residues in the CDR3. V shed 4 bases and J shed 3 bases, with 29 bases lying between them. The germline gives CDR1 SGHRS, CDR2 YFSETQ. CDR3 residues: CASSRPRRGPLQSGYEQYF. The CDR3 nucleotides are TGCGCCAGCAGCCGGCCGCGCAGGGGACCCCTCCAGAGTGGCTACGAGCAGTACTTC.

The rearrangement uses TRBV9 and TRBJ2-5; no clear D gene. Trimming cost V 0 bases and J 7 bases, with 13 bases left between them. Germline V gene sequence: CDR1 SGDLS, CDR2 YYNGEE. The CDR3 consists of 14 residues. The CDR3 reads CASSVESRLGTQYF. The CDR3 DNA is TGTGCCAGCAGCGTAGAGTCCCGCCTAGGGACCCAGTACTTC.

The chain joins TRBV28 to TRBJ1-5; D not certain. V gave up 7 bases and J gave up 6 bases, with 22 bases separating them. The CDR3 covers 16 residues. Germline lookup yields CDR1 MDHEN and CDR2 SYDVKM. The DNA of the CDR3 is TGTGCCAGCAACACTGGGAACGGGCCGGGGAGTCAGCCCCAGCATTTT. This gives the protein CASNTGNGPGSQPQHF. Filled out from reference TRBV28 and TRBJ1-5, the complete variable domain reads DVKVTQSSRYLVKRTGEKVFLECVQDMDHENMFWYRQDPGLGLRLIYFSYDVKMKEKGDIPEGYSVSREKKERFSLILESASTNQTSMYLCASNTGNGPGSQPQHFGDGTRLSIL.

The rearrangement joins TRBV5-4 to TRBJ2-3; 10 bases fit TRBD2. This CDR3 is 16 amino acids long. The germline V gene has CDR1 SGHNT and CDR2 YYREEE (reference sequence). After removal of 2 bases from V and 6 bases from J, the junction contained 9 bases not matched to a gene. CDR3: CASSFSIAGGLDTQYF. CDR3 DNA: TGTGCCAGCAGCTTCTCGATAGCGGGAGGCCTGGATACGCAGTATTTT.

The chain employs TRBV28 and TRBJ2-5; 7 bases agree with TRBD1. This CDR3 spans 13 amino acids. Germline V gene lookup returns CDR1 MDHEN and CDR2 SYDVKM. Trimming removed 8 bases from V and 0 bases from J; junction bases left unmatched: 3. The CDR3 nucleotides read TGTGCCAGCGAAACAGGGGACCAAGAGACCCAGTACTTC. As protein: CASETGDQETQYF.

The chain uses TRBV19 and TRBJ2-3, with a possible D match to TRBD2 (6 bases). The germline gives CDR1 LNHDA, CDR2 SQIVND (reference sequence). V lost 8 bases, J lost 1 base, and 10 bases lay in between. This CDR3 contains 13 residues. CDR3 residues: CASLQRGTDTQYF. CDR3 in DNA: TGTGCCAGTCTGCAGCGGGGCACAGATACGCAGTATTTT.

CDR3 bases: TGTGCCAGCAGTGCCAACTCCGGGACTAGCGGGACACATACGCAGTATTTT. Amino acid sequence: CASSANSGTSGTHTQYF. This chain uses TRBV28 with TRBJ2-3; 13 positions match TRBD2. This CDR3 contains 17 residues. The germline CDR1 and CDR2 sequences are MDHEN and SYDVKM. Trimming at V came to 5 bases and at J to 7 bases, leaving 12 bases not matched to a gene. Full variable domain (remainder filled in from reference TRBV28 and TRBJ2-3): DVKVTQSSRYLVKRTGEKVFLECVQDMDHENMFWYRQDPGLGLRLIYFSYDVKMKEKGDIPEGYSVSREKKERFSLILESASTNQTSMYLCASSANSGTSGTHTQYFGPGTRLTVL.

In its sample, this clone was seen a few times. This chain links TRBV10-2 with TRBJ2-3, with a possible D match to TRBD2 (6 bases). The CDR3 is made up of 16 amino acids. V lost 3 bases and J 5 bases, leaving 18 bases between the germline ends. The germline V gene has CDR1 WSHSY and CDR2 SAAADI. CDR3 residues: CASSDRLAARRDTQYF. The DNA of the CDR3 is TGCGCCAGCAGTGATAGGTTAGCGGCGCGCCGAGATACGCAGTATTTT.

V usage is TRBV30 and J usage is TRBJ1-5; D call uncertain. V lost 2 bases to trimming and J lost 0 bases, with 8 bases between them. Germline lookup yields CDR1 GTSNPN and CDR2 SVGIG (reference sequence). This CDR3 region has 14 residues. CDR3 loop: CAWSSENSNQPQHF. CDR3 sequence (DNA): TGTGCCTGGAGTTCGGAGAATAGCAATCAGCCCCAGCATTTT.

The CDR3 loop is CASSTAYNEQFF. The CDR3 nucleotides read TGTGCCAGTAGTACAGCGTACAATGAGCAGTTCTTC. The chain carries TRBV19 and TRBJ2-1, with D uncertain. V lost 4 bases, J lost 4 bases, and 5 bases lay in between. This CDR3 region has 12 residues. In germline, CDR1 is LNHDA, CDR2 SQIVND (reference sequence).